This T cell receptor (beta chain) was sequenced during a study of molecular identifiers for immune sequencing clone quantification. Each CDR3 protein is one row after TCRdb ran MiXCR on the PCR reads. Of 550,000 to 750,000 distinct CDR3 sequences listed, about 20% are singletons. Many counts were recorded for this clonotype. As yet, its antigen is unknown. Regarding the study as a whole: Clones above 20 RNA copies contained over 99% of effector molecules and under 1% of naive molecules.

This receptor was obtained from a human donor in good health. Some libraries in this study had Jurkat cell RNA spiked in. The sequenced material came from naive CD8+ T cells from blood, with Jurkat cell RNA spiked in. Subset in this sample: FACS-sorted CD8+CD4-CCR7+CD45RA+ naive T cells.

CDR3 sequence (DNA): TGCGCCAGCAGTGATTCTAGCGGGTACGAGCAGTACTTC. Translated: CASSDSSGYEQYF. The chain combines TRBV10-2 with TRBJ2-7, with 8 nucleotides matching TRBD2. The V gene's germline CDR1 is WSHSY and CDR2 SAAADI. Trimming took 3 bases from V and 4 from J; bases not matched to a gene: 2. The CDR3 consists of 13 residues.